This TCR beta chain was sequenced for a study of cytomegalovirus exposure and HLA in healthy donors. The study ran its PCR with 60 Vbeta and 13 Jbeta primers. Assay used: immunoSEQ multiplex PCR; TCRdb lists only in-frame clones, some missing. The sample includes fewer than 200,000 clones, roughly four fifths of them seen just once. On this clone: Its antigen is still unknown.

Study-wide points: Usually a TCR sequence was rare, but some public TCRs were found in many donors. Overall, approximately 150 TCR beta chains were annotated as cytomegalovirus-associated.

CDR1 and CDR2 (germline): MNHNS, SASEGT. Trimming removed 5 bases from V and 4 bases from J; junction bases left unmatched: 10. The CDR3 runs to 15 residues. This sequence was found in a man in his fifties or sixties in good health and CMV-seropositive. The V call is TRBV6-1, the J call TRBJ1-1; 7 nucleotides match TRBD1. The sequenced material came from PBMCs. CDR3 nucleotide sequence: TGTGCCAGCAGTCCGCCTCATCACAGGGGCACTGAAGCTTTCTTT. Its protein is CASSPPHHRGTEAFF.